Each of the 2 T cell receptor beta chains below was sequenced from the same sample in a study of blood T cell repertoires in COVID-19. Libraries were prepared by immunoSEQ multiplex PCR; TCRdb keeps only in-frame clonotypes and omits some of them. The sample includes about 170,000 clones, around 83% of them seen just once. Source material: peripheral blood. The receptor set was obtained from a woman in her 70s who had recovered from COVID-19.

The chain joins TRBV4-1 to TRBJ2-5; 7 bases map to TRBD2. Germline V gene lookup returns CDR1 MGHRA and CDR2 YSYEKL. J gave up 2 bases and V 4 bases, and 13 bases lay outside the gene matches. The CDR3 extends over 17 amino acids. The CDR3 coding sequence is TGCGCCAGCAGCCCGACCCGAGCGGGAAGGGGTCAAGAGACCCAGTACTTC. It is translated as CASSPTRAGRGQETQYF.

The chain employs TRBV15 and TRBJ1-5; D remains unclear. The germline V gene has CDR1 LNHNV and CDR2 YYDKDF (reference sequence). This CDR3 spans 14 amino acids. V dropped 8 bases and J dropped 6 bases, with 17 bases sitting between them. The CDR3 bases are TGTGCCACCGGAGGACGGAAGGTCCTTCAGCCCCAGCATTTT. Encoded protein: CATGGRKVLQPQHF. Using reference TRBV15 and TRBJ1-5 for the parts outside the CDR3, the full variable domain is DAMVIQNPRYQVTQFGKPVTLSCSQTLNHNVMYWYQQKSSQAPKLLFHYYDKDFNNEADTPDNFQSRRPNTSFCFLDIRSPGLGDTAMYLCATGGRKVLQPQHFGDGTRLSIL.